These 14 T cell receptor beta chains share one sample of origin, sequenced in a study of blood T cell repertoires in COVID-19. Clones were sequenced by immunoSEQ multiplex PCR, and TCRdb holds only the in-frame ones, with some missing. The sample shows about 170,000 clones, about 80% of them seen only once. Sequenced: PBMCs or T cells enriched from blood (not recorded which). The receptors come from a woman in her 70s in a cohort exposed to, infected with or recovered from COVID-19 (not recorded which).

V and J are TRBV5-6 and TRBJ1-2; 10 bases fit TRBD1. The CDR3 length is 14 residues. Germline V gene data show CDR1 as SGHDT and CDR2 as YYEEEE. V was pared by 0 bases and J by 8 bases, with 4 bases of the junction left unmatched. In DNA, the CDR3 is TGTGCCAGCAGCTTGGGGGACAGGGGAGGCGGCTACACCTTC. Translating gives CASSLGDRGGGYTF.

The chain uses TRBV12-3 or TRBV12-4 and TRBJ1-5; no clear D gene. V gave up 7 bases and J gave up 5 bases, with 12 bases separating them. The CDR3 loop spans 13 amino acids. The CDR3 is CASTLSRDQPQHF. The DNA for the CDR3 is TGTGCCAGCACCCTGTCGAGGGATCAGCCCCAGCATTTT.

This clone was detected only a few times. This sequence joins TRBV12-3 or TRBV12-4 and TRBJ1-5; no reliable D call. With 1 base removed from V and 6 bases from J, the gap between germline ends came to 7 bases. The CDR3 length is 13 residues. The CDR3 DNA is TGTGCCAGCAGTTTAGGGTCCGGTCAGCCCCAGCATTTT. This translates into CASSLGSGQPQHF.

The rearrangement links TRBV5-1 to TRBJ2-3, with 12 bases that match TRBD2. The trim removed 0 bases at V and 3 bases at J, leaving 2 bases unmatched. The CDR3 covers 16 residues. Germline CDR1 is SGHRS and CDR2 is YFSETQ. The CDR3 loop reads CASSLVLAGGTDTQYF. As DNA, the CDR3 is TGCGCCAGCAGCTTGGTGCTAGCGGGAGGGACAGATACGCAGTATTTT. Together with reference TRBV5-1 and TRBJ2-3, the CDR3 gives the full variable domain: KAGVTQTPRYLIKTRGQQVTLSCSPISGHRSVSWYQQTPGQGLQFLFEYFSETQRNKGNFPGRFSGRQFSNSRSEMNVSTLELGDSALYLCASSLVLAGGTDTQYFGPGTRLTVL.

The rearrangement links TRBV5-8 to TRBJ2-7; D perhaps matches TRBD2 (6 bases). CDR3 length: 13 amino acids. The germline V and J ends were trimmed by 6 bases and 1 base, with 11 bases remaining between them. Looked up from germline, CDR1 is SGHTS and CDR2 is YDEGEE. DNA for the CDR3: TGTGCCAGCACCCGGGGGTTTTCCTACGAGCAGTACTTC. It specifies CASTRGFSYEQYF. Filled out from reference TRBV5-8 and TRBJ2-7, the complete variable domain reads EAGVTQSPTHLIKTRGQQATLRCSPISGHTSVYWYQQALGLGLQFLLWYDEGEERNRGNFPPRFSGRQFPNYSSELNVNALELEDSALYLCASTRGFSYEQYFGPGTRLTVT.

The chain is built from TRBV3-1 (or the pseudogene TRBV3-2) and TRBJ2-5, with D maybe TRBD2 (5 bases). The CDR3 loop spans 14 amino acids. Trimming removed 2 bases from V and 10 bases from J, with 17 bases in between. From germline, CDR1 is LGHDT and CDR2 YNNKEL (reference sequence). The CDR3 coding sequence is TGTGCCAGCAGCCAACATCCTCTACTCGGGGACCAGTACTTC. Translated, it gives CASSQHPLLGDQYF.

The V gene is TRBV2, the J gene TRBJ2-2; weak D call: TRBD1 (5 bases). Germline CDR1 and CDR2: SNHLY and FYNNEI. The CDR3 spans 13 residues. Deletions cut 6 bases from V and 6 bases from J, with 11 bases between. The CDR3 bases are TGTGCCAGCAGCTTTAGGGGTGCCGGGGAGCTGTTTTTT. This translates into CASSFRGAGELFF.

V and J are TRBV9 and TRBJ2-1, with TRBD1 matching 9 bases. CDR3 length: 14 residues. The germline V gene has CDR1 SGDLS and CDR2 YYNGEE. V was clipped by 4 bases and J by 5 bases; unmatched bases: 4. This CDR3 is CASSTQGADNEQFF. In DNA form, the CDR3 reads TGTGCCAGCAGCACACAGGGGGCGGACAATGAGCAGTTCTTC.

The chain has TRBV18 and TRBJ2-6, with a possible D match to TRBD1 (6 bases). Trimming cost V 5 bases and J 0 bases, with 8 bases left between them. The CDR3 is 15 amino acids. Germline CDR1 KGHSH, CDR2 LQKENI. The CDR3 protein is CASSSRGSGANVLTF. The CDR3 bases are TGTGCCAGCTCATCCAGGGGCTCTGGGGCCAACGTCCTGACTTTC.

The chain recombines TRBV9 with TRBJ2-2; 10 bases fit TRBD1. Germline V gene sequence: CDR1 SGDLS, CDR2 YYNGEE. This CDR3 has 17 residues. With 0 bases clipped from V and 6 bases from J, the junction kept 8 bases outside the gene matches. CDR3 protein: CASSVGGQGSIAGELFF. The DNA of the CDR3 is TGTGCCAGCAGCGTAGGGGGACAGGGGTCGATCGCCGGGGAGCTGTTTTTT.

The gene calls are TRBV12-3 or TRBV12-4 and TRBJ1-1; a weak D match, TRBD1 (6 bases). The CDR3 is made up of 13 amino acids. Trimming removed 5 bases at V and 7 bases at J, with 14 bases between. The CDR3 region is CASSQGRSGEAFF. CDR3 coding DNA: TGTGCCAGCAGTCAGGGGCGCTCGGGTGAAGCTTTCTTT.

The gene calls are TRBV5-6 and TRBJ2-3, with D uncertain. CDR3 length equals 14 residues. Trimming removed 6 bases at V and 2 bases at J, with 13 bases between. Looked up from germline, CDR1 is SGHDT and CDR2 is YYEEEE. The CDR3 region has the DNA TGTGCCAGCAAGTCGCGAACAGTCACAGATACGCAGTATTTT. Protein sequence: CASKSRTVTDTQYF.

This chain uses TRBV5-3 with TRBJ1-2; 8 bases agree with TRBD1. TRBV5-3 is an open reading frame, and its role is uncertain. Trimming took 4 bases from V and 1 from J; bases not matched to a gene: 9. The length of the CDR3 is 16 residues. This chain's CDR3 is CARSQGQGTGNYGYTF. CDR3 nucleotide sequence: TGTGCCAGAAGCCAAGGACAGGGTACGGGTAACTATGGCTACACCTTC.

This sequence joins TRBV2 and TRBJ2-7; possible D gene TRBD1, 5 bases. The germline V and J ends were trimmed by 7 bases and 5 bases, with 12 bases remaining between them. The length of the CDR3 is 12 residues. Germline lookup yields CDR1 SNHLY and CDR2 FYNNEI. The CDR3 here is CASKGDGDEQYF. The CDR3 DNA reads as TGTGCCAGCAAAGGGGATGGCGACGAGCAGTACTTC.